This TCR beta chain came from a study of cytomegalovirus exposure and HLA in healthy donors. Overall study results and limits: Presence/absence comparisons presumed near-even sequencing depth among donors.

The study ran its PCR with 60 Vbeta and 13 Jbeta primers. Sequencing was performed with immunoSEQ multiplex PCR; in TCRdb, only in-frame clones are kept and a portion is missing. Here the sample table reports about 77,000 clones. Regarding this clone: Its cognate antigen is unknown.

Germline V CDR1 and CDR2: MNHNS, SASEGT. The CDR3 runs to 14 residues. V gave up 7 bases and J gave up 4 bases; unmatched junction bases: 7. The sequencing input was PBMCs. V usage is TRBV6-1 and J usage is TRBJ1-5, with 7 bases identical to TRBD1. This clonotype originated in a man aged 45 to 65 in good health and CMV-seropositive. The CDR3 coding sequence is TGTGCCAGCAATAGGGGGCTGGGGAATCAGCCCCAGCATTTT. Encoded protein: CASNRGLGNQPQHF.